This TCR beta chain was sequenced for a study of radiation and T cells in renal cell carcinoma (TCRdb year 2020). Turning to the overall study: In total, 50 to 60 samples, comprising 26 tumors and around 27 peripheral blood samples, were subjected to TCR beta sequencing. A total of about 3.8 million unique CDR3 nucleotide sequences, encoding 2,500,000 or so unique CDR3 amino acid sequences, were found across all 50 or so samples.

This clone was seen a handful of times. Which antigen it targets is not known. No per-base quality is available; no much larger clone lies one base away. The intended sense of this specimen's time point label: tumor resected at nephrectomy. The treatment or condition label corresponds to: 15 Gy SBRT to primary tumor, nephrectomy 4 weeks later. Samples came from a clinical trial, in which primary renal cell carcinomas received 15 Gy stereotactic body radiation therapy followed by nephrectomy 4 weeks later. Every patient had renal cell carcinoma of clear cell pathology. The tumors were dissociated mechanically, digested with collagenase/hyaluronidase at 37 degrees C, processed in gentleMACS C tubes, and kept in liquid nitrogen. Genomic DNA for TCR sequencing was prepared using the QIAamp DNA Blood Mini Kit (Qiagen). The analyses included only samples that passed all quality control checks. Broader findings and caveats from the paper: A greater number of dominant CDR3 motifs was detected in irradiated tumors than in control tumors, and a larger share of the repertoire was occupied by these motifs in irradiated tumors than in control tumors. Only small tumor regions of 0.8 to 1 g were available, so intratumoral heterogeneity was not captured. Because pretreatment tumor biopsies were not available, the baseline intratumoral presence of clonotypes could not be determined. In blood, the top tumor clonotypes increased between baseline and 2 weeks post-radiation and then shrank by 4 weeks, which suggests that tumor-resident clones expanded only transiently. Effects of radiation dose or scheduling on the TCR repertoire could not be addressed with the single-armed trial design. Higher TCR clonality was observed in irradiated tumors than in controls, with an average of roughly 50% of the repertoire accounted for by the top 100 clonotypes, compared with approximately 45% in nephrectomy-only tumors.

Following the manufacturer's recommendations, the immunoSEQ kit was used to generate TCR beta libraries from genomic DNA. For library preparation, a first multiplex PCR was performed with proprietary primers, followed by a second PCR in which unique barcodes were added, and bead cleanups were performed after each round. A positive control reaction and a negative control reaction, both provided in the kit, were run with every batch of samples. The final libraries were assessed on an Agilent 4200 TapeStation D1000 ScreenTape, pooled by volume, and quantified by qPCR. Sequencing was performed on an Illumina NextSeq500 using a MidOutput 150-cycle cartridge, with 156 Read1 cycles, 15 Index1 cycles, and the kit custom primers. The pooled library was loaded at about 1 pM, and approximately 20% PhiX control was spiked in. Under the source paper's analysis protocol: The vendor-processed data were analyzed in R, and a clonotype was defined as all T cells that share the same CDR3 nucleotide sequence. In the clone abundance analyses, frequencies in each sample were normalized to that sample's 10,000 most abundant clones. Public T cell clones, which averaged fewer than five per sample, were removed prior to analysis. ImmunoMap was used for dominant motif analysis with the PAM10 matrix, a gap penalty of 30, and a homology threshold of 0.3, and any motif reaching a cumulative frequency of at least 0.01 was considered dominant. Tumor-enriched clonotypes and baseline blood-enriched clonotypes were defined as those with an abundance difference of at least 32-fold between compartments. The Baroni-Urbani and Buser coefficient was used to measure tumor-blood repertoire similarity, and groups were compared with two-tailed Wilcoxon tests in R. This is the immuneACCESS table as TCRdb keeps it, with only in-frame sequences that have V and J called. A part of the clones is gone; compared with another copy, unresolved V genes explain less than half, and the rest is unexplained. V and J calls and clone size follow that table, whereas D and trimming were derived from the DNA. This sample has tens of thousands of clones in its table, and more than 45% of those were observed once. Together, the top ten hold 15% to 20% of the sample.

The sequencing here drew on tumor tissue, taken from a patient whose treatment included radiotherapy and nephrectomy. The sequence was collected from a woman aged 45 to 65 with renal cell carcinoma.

The CDR3 amino acid sequence is: CASSWTGDEQFF. In nucleotide form, the sequence is TGTGCCAGCAGTTGGACAGGGGATGAGCAGTTCTTC. The rearranged chain carries TRBV13 and TRBJ2-1; 9 nucleotides in the junction match TRBD1. The germline V and J ends show losses of 6 bases and 8 bases respectively, and no gene match explains 2 bases of the junction. The germline V gene (reference sequence) supplies CDR1 PRHDT and CDR2 FYEKMQ. Its CDR3 holds 12 amino acids, cysteine through phenylalanine. Only CDR3 DNA remains: 36 bases, in frame from the first base.